The 17 T cell receptor beta chains below were found in one sample sequenced in a study of blood T cell repertoires in COVID-19. Assay used: immunoSEQ multiplex PCR; TCRdb lists only in-frame clones, some missing. The sample has around 300,000 clones, 88% seen once. Sequencing was carried out using PBMCs or T cells enriched from blood (not recorded which). All receptors derive from a man aged 25 to 40 who had recovered from COVID-19.

V usage is TRBV18 and J usage is TRBJ1-2; D gene ambiguous. The CDR3 totals 12 residues. Germline lookup yields CDR1 KGHSH and CDR2 LQKENI. Trimming left V 2 bases short and J 6 bases short, with 7 bases between. Here the CDR3 DNA reads TGTGCCAGCTCACCATCCGGGGATGGCTACACCTTC. Encoded protein: CASSPSGDGYTF.

This clone was observed at least ten times. CDR3 sequence reads: CASATGGDEQFF. In nucleotides, the CDR3 is TGTGCCAGCGCCACAGGGGGCGATGAGCAGTTCTTC. This chain links TRBV21-1 with TRBJ2-1; the table's D call of TRBD1 was not tested on the DNA. TRBV21-1 is tagged as a pseudogene. The CDR3 has 12 residues.

In nucleotides, the CDR3 is TGCGCCAGCAGTGAGTCCACTGGGGGCCTTACATCCCAGTACTTC. It translates to CASSESTGGLTSQYF. This chain connects TRBV10-1 to TRBJ2-5, with a tentative D call TRBD1 (6 bases). Germline CDR1 is WNHNN and CDR2 is SYGVQD (reference sequence). The CDR3 length is 15 residues. V was cut by 0 bases and J by 9 bases, with 17 bases left in between.

The chain has TRBV12-3 or TRBV12-4 and TRBJ2-5; 7 bases line up with TRBD2. V lost 6 bases to trimming and J lost 7 bases; unmatched junction nucleotides: 8. This CDR3 region has 13 residues. The CDR3, as DNA: TGTGCCAGCAGGGGGGAGGGTCTCGCGACCCAGTACTTC. Its translation is CASRGEGLATQYF.

In this sample, this clone turned up a few times. The chain combines TRBV7-2 with TRBJ1-5; 7 bases align to TRBD1. The trim removed 4 bases at V and 7 bases at J, leaving 10 bases unmatched. The CDR3 has 15 amino acids. The germline V gene has CDR1 SGHTA and CDR2 FQGNSA. In DNA, the CDR3 is TGTGCCAGCAGCTCGTCCGCTGGGACAGTGCAGCCCCAGCATTTT. Protein product: CASSSSAGTVQPQHF.

This sequence joins TRBV27 and TRBJ1-6; possibly TRBD1 for D (6 bases). From germline, CDR1 is MNHEY and CDR2 SMNVEV (reference sequence). This CDR3 is 16 amino acids long. The V end lost 8 bases, the J end lost 7 bases, and 21 bases lay between the germline ends. CDR3 coding DNA: TGTGCCAGCCAAGAATTTGGGGGCAGTAAGAATTCACCCCTCCACTTT. This translates into CASQEFGGSKNSPLHF.

This sequence joins TRBV9 and TRBJ2-3, with 10 bases aligning to TRBD1. Germline V gene sequence: CDR1 SGDLS, CDR2 YYNGEE. CDR3 size: 16 residues. V was pared by 3 bases and J by 6 bases, with 10 bases of the junction left unmatched. The CDR3 reads CASSATGTGARDTQYF. The CDR3 region has the DNA TGTGCCAGCAGCGCAACCGGGACAGGGGCGCGGGATACGCAGTATTTT.

The rearrangement links TRBV3-1 (or the pseudogene TRBV3-2) to TRBJ2-5; D is undetermined. The CDR3 consists of 16 residues. V lost 1 base and J 0 bases, leaving 12 bases between the germline ends. Germline V gives CDR1 LGHDT, CDR2 YNNKEL (reference sequence). The CDR3 DNA is TGTGCCAGCAGCCAAGTTGGCCCCAGGAACCAAGAGACCCAGTACTTC. Translating gives CASSQVGPRNQETQYF.

The chain couples TRBV27 to TRBJ1-5, with a tentative D call TRBD1 (5 bases). The germline V and J ends were trimmed by 2 bases and 3 bases, with 8 bases remaining between them. From germline, CDR1 is MNHEY and CDR2 SMNVEV (reference sequence). This CDR3 is 14 amino acids long. CDR3 protein: CASSLRGPNQPQHF. The CDR3 DNA sequence: TGTGCCAGCAGTTTAAGGGGCCCCAATCAGCCCCAGCATTTT.

This chain links TRBV18 with TRBJ2-7, with 10 bases fitting TRBD1. CDR3 length: 14 amino acids. Per germline, CDR1 KGHSH and CDR2 LQKENI. V shed 4 bases, J shed 3 bases, and the junction held 3 bases outside the gene matches. The CDR3 protein is CASSRDRGDYEQYF. CDR3 DNA: TGTGCCAGCTCACGGGACAGGGGAGACTACGAGCAGTACTTC.

This rearrangement joins TRBV18 to TRBJ1-4; no clear D. The germline V and J ends were trimmed by 3 bases and 2 bases, with 16 bases remaining between them. This CDR3 is 17 amino acids long. Germline V CDR1 and CDR2: KGHSH, LQKENI. The CDR3 is CASSPRSPGMTNEKLFF. CDR3 coding DNA: TGTGCCAGCTCACCGAGGTCTCCGGGAATGACTAATGAAAAACTGTTTTTT.

The genes are TRBV3-1 (or the pseudogene TRBV3-2) and TRBJ2-2, with D unclear. V was shortened by 4 bases and J by 5 bases, with 5 bases between the two germline ends. Germline CDR1 LGHDT, CDR2 YNNKEL (reference sequence). The CDR3 consists of 12 residues. The CDR3 region has the DNA TGTGCCAGCAGCCCCGAGACCGGGGAGCTGTTTTTT. Protein: CASSPETGELFF.

The rearrangement joins TRBV19 to TRBJ2-1; perhaps TRBD1 as D (6 bases). Deletions cut 8 bases from V and 6 bases from J, with 20 bases between. The V gene's germline CDR1 is LNHDA and CDR2 SQIVND (reference sequence). The length of the CDR3 is 15 residues. Written as DNA, the CDR3 is TGTGCCAGTTCCCTCCCAACAGGGAGTATCAATGAGCAGTTCTTC. Translation gives CASSLPTGSINEQFF. The variable domain in full, with the rest retrieved from reference TRBV19 and TRBJ2-1, is DGGITQSPKYLFRKEGQNVTLSCEQNLNHDAMYWYRQDPGQGLRLIYYSQIVNDFQKGDIAEGYSVSREKKESFPLTVTSAQKNPTAFYLCASSLPTGSINEQFFGPGTRLTVL.

This chain joins TRBV2 and TRBJ1-5; maybe TRBD1 (6 bases). CDR1 and CDR2 from the germline V gene are SNHLY and FYNNEI. Trimming took off 5 bases at V and 6 bases at J, with 11 bases between the two ends. The CDR3 spans 13 residues. CDR3 sequence reads: CASSQGPGQPQHF. The CDR3 DNA is TGTGCCAGCAGTCAGGGGCCCGGTCAGCCCCAGCATTTT.

The genes are TRBV7-9 and TRBJ2-7, with TRBD1 as a possible D gene (5 bases). The length of the CDR3 is 13 residues. Germline loops: CDR1 SEHNR, CDR2 FQNEAQ (reference sequence). The V end lost 6 bases, the J end lost 5 bases, and 14 bases lay between the germline ends. The CDR3 DNA follows: TGTGCCAGCAGGTTTCAACAGGAGCACGAGCAGTACTTC. It is translated as CASRFQQEHEQYF.

CDR3 coding DNA: TGTGCCAGCAGCTTAGGAGGGCCGCCCTACGAGCAGTACTTC. It translates to CASSLGGPPYEQYF. The V and J genes are TRBV7-9 and TRBJ2-7; D is perhaps TRBD2 (5 bases). CDR3 length: 14 amino acids. Trimming pared 1 base from V and 2 bases from J, leaving 9 bases between. Germline CDR1 SEHNR, CDR2 FQNEAQ (reference sequence). Full variable domain (remainder filled in from reference TRBV7-9 and TRBJ2-7): DTGVSQNPRHKITKRGQNVTFRCDPISEHNRLYWYRQTLGQGPEFLTYFQNEAQLEKSRLLSDRFSAERPKGSFSTLEIQRTEQGDSAMYLCASSLGGPPYEQYFGPGTRLTVT.

V and J are TRBV19 and TRBJ2-7; 9 nucleotides match TRBD1. CDR3 length equals 14 residues. V was clipped by 3 bases and J by 5 bases; unmatched bases: 5. Germline CDR1 reads LNHDA; CDR2 reads SQIVND (reference sequence). CDR3 DNA: TGTGCCAGTAGTATGGGGACAGGGACCCACGAGCAGTACTTC. Translating gives CASSMGTGTHEQYF.